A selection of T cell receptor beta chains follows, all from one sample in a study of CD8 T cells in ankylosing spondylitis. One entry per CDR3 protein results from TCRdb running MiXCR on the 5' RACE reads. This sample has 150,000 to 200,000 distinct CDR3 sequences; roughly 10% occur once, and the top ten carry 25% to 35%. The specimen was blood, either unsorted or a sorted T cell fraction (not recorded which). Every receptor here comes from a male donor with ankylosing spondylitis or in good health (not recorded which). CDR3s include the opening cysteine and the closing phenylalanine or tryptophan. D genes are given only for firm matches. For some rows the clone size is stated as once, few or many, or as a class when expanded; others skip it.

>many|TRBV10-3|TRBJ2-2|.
TGTGCCATCAGAGGGGTCGACACCGGGGAGCTGTTTTTT
CAIRGVDTGELFF
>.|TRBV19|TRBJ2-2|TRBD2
TGTGCCAGTAGTCGCCAGCGGGGGTTCACCGGGGAGCTGTTTTTT
CASSRQRGFTGELFF
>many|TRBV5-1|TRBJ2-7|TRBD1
TGCGCCAGCAGCGCCTCGACAGGGGGATATTACGAGCAGTACTTC
CASSASTGGYYEQYF
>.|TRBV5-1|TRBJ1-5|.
TGCGCCAGCAGCTTGGACGGAGGGAATAGCAATCAGCCCCAGCATTTT
CASSLDGGNSNQPQHF
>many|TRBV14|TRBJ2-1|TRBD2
TGTGCCAGCAGCCAAGTCGTTTTCGGGGGGTTGAACAATGAGCAGTTCTTC
CASSQVVFGGLNNEQFF
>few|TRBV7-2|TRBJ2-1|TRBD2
TGTGCCAGCAGCTTAGAAGGGGAGGGTTACAATGAGCAGTTCTTC
CASSLEGEGYNEQFF
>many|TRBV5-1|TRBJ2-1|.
TGCGCCAGCAGCTTAGAGAGCGGCGATGAGCAGTTCTTC
CASSLESGDEQFF
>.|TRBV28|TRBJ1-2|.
TGTGCCGGCAGTTCCTCCTGGGACATCCTTAACTATGGCAACACCTTC
CAGSSSWDILNYGNTF
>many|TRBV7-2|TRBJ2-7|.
TGTGCCAGCAGCACAAGGACAGTGACCTACGAGCAGTACTTC
CASSTRTVTYEQYF
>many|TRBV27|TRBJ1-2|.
TGTGCCAGCAGTTTTAGCGGGAGGGGCAGCCTTAACTATGGCTACACCTTC
CASSFSGRGSLNYGYTF
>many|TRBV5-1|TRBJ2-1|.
TGCGCCAGCAGCCTCCAAGCGGACAATGAGCAGTTCTTC
CASSLQADNEQFF
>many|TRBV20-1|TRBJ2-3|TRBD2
TGCAGTGCTAGGCCTAGCGGGAAGACAGATACGCAGTATTTT
CSARPSGKTDTQYF
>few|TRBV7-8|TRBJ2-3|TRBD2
TGTGCCAGCAGCTCAACTAGCGGGGGGACTAGCACAGATACGCAGTATTTT
CASSSTSGGTSTDTQYF
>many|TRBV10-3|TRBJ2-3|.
TGTGCCATCAGTGAAAATCGGCCAACAGGCCCAGATACGCAGTATTTT
CAISENRPTGPDTQYF
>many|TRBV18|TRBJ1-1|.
TGTGCCAGCTCACCACAGGGGTGGGCTGAAGCTTTCTTT
CASSPQGWAEAFF
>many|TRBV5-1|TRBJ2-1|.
TGCGCCAGCAGCTTGGCCGCGGCTGTTCACAATGAGCAGTTCTTC
CASSLAAAVHNEQFF
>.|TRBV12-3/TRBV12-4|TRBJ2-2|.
TGTGCCAGCAGTCAACTGAACACCGGGGAGCTGTTTTTT
CASSQLNTGELFF
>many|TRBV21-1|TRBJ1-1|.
TGTGCCAGCAGCAGTGACAGTCTGAACACTGAAGCTTTCTTT
CASSSDSLNTEAFF
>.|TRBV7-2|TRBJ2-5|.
TGTGCCAGCAGCTTATCAGGGTGGTACCAAGAGACCCAGTACTTC
CASSLSGWYQETQYF
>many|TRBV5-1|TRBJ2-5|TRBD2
TGCGCCAGCAGTTGGCTAGCGGGAGGTGAAGAGACCCAGTACTTC
CASSWLAGGEETQYF
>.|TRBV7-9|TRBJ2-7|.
TGTGCCAGCAGCTTCGGGCAGGGGCTTTCCTACGAGCAGTACTTC
CASSFGQGLSYEQYF
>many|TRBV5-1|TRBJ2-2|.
TGCGCCAGCAGCCCACAAGGCACCGGGGAGCTGTTTTTT
CASSPQGTGELFF
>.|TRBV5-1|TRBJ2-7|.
TGCGCCAGCAGCTTGGAGGGTCTCTCGAAGTACGAGCAGTACTTC
CASSLEGLSKYEQYF
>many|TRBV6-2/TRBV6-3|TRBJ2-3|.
TGTGCCACCAACGAGGGCCTGTTTAGCACAGATACGCAGTATTTT
CATNEGLFSTDTQYF
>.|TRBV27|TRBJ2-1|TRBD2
TGTGCCAGCAAGGCGGGAGGGGCAAACTCCTACAATGAGCAGTTCTTC
CASKAGGANSYNEQFF
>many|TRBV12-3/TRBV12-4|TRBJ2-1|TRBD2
TGTGCCAGCAGTCCGGGACTACCGAGTGCGCTTGAGCAGTTCTTC
CASSPGLPSALEQFF
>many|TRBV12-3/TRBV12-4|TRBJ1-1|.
TGTGCCAGCAGTTTCAACGTGAACACTGAAGCTTTCTTT
CASSFNVNTEAFF
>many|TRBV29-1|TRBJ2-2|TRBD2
TGCAGCGTTGATTTATGGGGGGGGGACGGGGAGCTGTTTTTT
CSVDLWGGDGELFF
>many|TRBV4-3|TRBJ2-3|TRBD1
TGCGCCAGCAGCCAAGGTCAACTCCAGGGGGGCACAGATACGCAGTATTTT
CASSQGQLQGGTDTQYF
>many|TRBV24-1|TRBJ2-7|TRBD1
TGTGCCACCAGTGATTCACGGACAGGGGAACCCTACGAGCAGTACTTC
CATSDSRTGEPYEQYF
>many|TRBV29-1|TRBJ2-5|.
TGCAGCGTTTTCCTTAGCGGCCAAGAGACCCAGTACTTC
CSVFLSGQETQYF
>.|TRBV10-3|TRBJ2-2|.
TGTGCCACCCACTGGGCCGGGGAGCTGTTTTTT
CATHWAGELFF
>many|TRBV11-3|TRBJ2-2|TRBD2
TGTGCCAGCAGCTCATATATGACTAGCGGGACCCACACCGGGGAGCTGTTTTTT
CASSSYMTSGTHTGELFF
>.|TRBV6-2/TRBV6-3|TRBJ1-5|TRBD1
TGTGCCAGCAGCCCCCGGGTCCAGGGGGGGAGTCAGCCCCAGCATTTT
CASSPRVQGGSQPQHF
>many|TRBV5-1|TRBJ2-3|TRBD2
TGCGCCAGCAGCGAAGCGGGAGGCTCCACAGATACGCAGTATTTT
CASSEAGGSTDTQYF
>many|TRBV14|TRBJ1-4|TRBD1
TGTGCCAGCAGCCAGCGGACAGGGCTCGGTGAAAAACTGTTTTTT
CASSQRTGLGEKLFF
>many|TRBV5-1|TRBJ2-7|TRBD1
TGCGCCAGCAGCCCGGCCGGGACAGGGGGGTACGAGCAGTACTTC
CASSPAGTGGYEQYF
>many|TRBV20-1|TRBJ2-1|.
TGCAGTGCTAGACCTAAGGCGACTAGGAGGGAGCAGTTCTTC
CSARPKATRREQFF
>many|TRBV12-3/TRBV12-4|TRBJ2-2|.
TGTGCCAGCAGTTTAGGGCAGGACAACACCGGGGAGCTGTTTTTT
CASSLGQDNTGELFF
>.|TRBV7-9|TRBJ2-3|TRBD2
TGTGCCAGCATCCCTCAAGCGGGGGGGAAAAATACGCAGTATTTT
CASIPQAGGKNTQYF
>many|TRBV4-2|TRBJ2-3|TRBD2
TGTGCCAGCAGCCGAGGACTAGCGGGAGGCATTACTAGCACAGATACGCAGTATTTT
CASSRGLAGGITSTDTQYF
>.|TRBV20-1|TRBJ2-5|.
TGCTGTGTTATATCGCGGACAGCCCAAAGAGTTGGAGAGACCCAGTACTTC
CCVISRTAQRVGETQYF
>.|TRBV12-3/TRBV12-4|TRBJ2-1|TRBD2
TGTGCCAGCAGCGGGACTAGCGGTTTCCTTCGGAATGAGCAGTTCTTC
CASSGTSGFLRNEQFF
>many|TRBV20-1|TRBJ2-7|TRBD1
TGCAGTGCCATGGGACAGCTCTACGAGCAGTACTTC
CSAMGQLYEQYF